Listed below are T cell receptor beta chains from one sample, sequenced in a study of T cells in Graves' hyperthyroidism and ophthalmopathy. TCRdb fed the multiplex PCR reads into MiXCR, producing one record per CDR3 protein. The data show about 300,000 distinct CDR3 sequences, roughly 19% seen once. The sequenced material came from blood. The receptor set was obtained from a man in his fifties or sixties with Graves' ophthalmopathy. Each CDR3 is given with its conserved first and last residue. D genes are given only for firm matches. Part of the rows lack a size; the others show once, few, many or a class for expanded clones.

clone size: many; D gene: TRBD2; J gene: TRBJ2-7; V gene: TRBV2; CDR3 DNA: TGTGCCAGCAGGCTAGCGGGAGGCCTATCCTACGAGCAGTACTTC; CDR3 protein: CASRLAGGLSYEQYF
clone size: few; D gene: TRBD2; J gene: TRBJ2-3; V gene: TRBV6-1; CDR3 DNA: TGTGCCACCCAGCTTAGCGGGAGAGGTACAGATACGCAGTATTTT; CDR3 protein: CATQLSGRGTDTQYF
clone size: many; D gene: NA; J gene: TRBJ1-4; V gene: TRBV3-1; CDR3 DNA: TGTGCCAGCAAGGCCGGTGGAAATAATGAAAAACTGTTTTTT; CDR3 protein: CASKAGGNNEKLFF
clone size: many; D gene: NA; J gene: TRBJ1-4; V gene: TRBV18; CDR3 DNA: TGTGCCAGCTCACCACTCGTCGGGGTTGGTGAAAAACTGTTTTTT; CDR3 protein: CASSPLVGVGEKLFF
clone size: many; D gene: TRBD1; J gene: TRBJ1-1; V gene: TRBV7-2; CDR3 DNA: TGTGCCAGCAGCTTTTTTCAGGGGGTAATGGACACTGAAGCTTTCTTT; CDR3 protein: CASSFFQGVMDTEAFF
clone size: NA; D gene: NA; J gene: TRBJ2-1; V gene: TRBV2; CDR3 DNA: TGTGCCAGCAGTGAGGCTAGACAGAATGAGCAGTTCTTC; CDR3 protein: CASSEARQNEQFF
clone size: NA; D gene: TRBD1; J gene: TRBJ2-7; V gene: TRBV6-5; CDR3 DNA: TGTGCCAGCAGTTCCGCCGGGACAGGGGGCCACGAGCAGTACTTC; CDR3 protein: CASSSAGTGGHEQYF
clone size: few; D gene: NA; J gene: TRBJ2-7; V gene: TRBV25-1; CDR3 DNA: TGTGCCAGCAGTGTGACGGTGAGCTCCTACGAGCAGTACTTC; CDR3 protein: CASSVTVSSYEQYF
clone size: few; D gene: NA; J gene: TRBJ2-6; V gene: TRBV27; CDR3 DNA: TGTGCCAGCCGAGGAGAGACTGGGGCCAACGTCCTGACTTTC; CDR3 protein: CASRGETGANVLTF
clone size: many; D gene: TRBD1; J gene: TRBJ2-1; V gene: TRBV2; CDR3 DNA: TGTGCCAGCAGTCGGACAGGGGCCAATGAGCAGTTCTTC; CDR3 protein: CASSRTGANEQFF
clone size: NA; D gene: NA; J gene: TRBJ2-3; V gene: TRBV6-1; CDR3 DNA: TGTGCCAGCAGGTCTCCGGGACGCGGCACAGATACGCAGTATTTT; CDR3 protein: CASRSPGRGTDTQYF
clone size: NA; D gene: NA; J gene: TRBJ1-1; V gene: TRBV7-8; CDR3 DNA: TGTGCCAGCAGTGAAAACCCAGATACGAACACTGAAGCTTTCTTT; CDR3 protein: CASSENPDTNTEAFF
clone size: NA; D gene: NA; J gene: TRBJ2-7; V gene: TRBV28; CDR3 DNA: TGTGCCAGCGGTAAAAACAGTTACCAGCAGTACTTC; CDR3 protein: CASGKNSYQQYF
clone size: many; D gene: NA; J gene: TRBJ2-7; V gene: TRBV27; CDR3 DNA: TGTGCCAGCGGGACCCGGGACACAACCTACGAGCAGTACTTC; CDR3 protein: CASGTRDTTYEQYF
clone size: many; D gene: NA; J gene: TRBJ2-7; V gene: TRBV5-6; CDR3 DNA: TGTGCCAGCAGCCCTTGGACGAACTCCTACGAGCAGTACTTC; CDR3 protein: CASSPWTNSYEQYF
clone size: many; D gene: TRBD1; J gene: TRBJ2-1; V gene: TRBV28; CDR3 DNA: TGTGCCAGCAGTTTGGGCGGGACAGGACCCTACAATGAGCAGTTCTTC; CDR3 protein: CASSLGGTGPYNEQFF
clone size: many; D gene: TRBD2; J gene: TRBJ2-7; V gene: TRBV9; CDR3 DNA: TGTGCCAGCAGCGCCTCGACTAGCGGAGACTACGAGCAGTACTTC; CDR3 protein: CASSASTSGDYEQYF
clone size: NA; D gene: TRBD1; J gene: TRBJ2-1; V gene: TRBV24-1; CDR3 DNA: TGTGCCACCAGTGACCGGGGACAGGGAAGCAATGAGCAGTTCTTC; CDR3 protein: CATSDRGQGSNEQFF
clone size: NA; D gene: TRBD1; J gene: TRBJ1-1; V gene: TRBV27; CDR3 DNA: TGTGCTGACTACTCTAGGACAGGGGGGAATGGGGTTCCTGAAGCTTTCTTT; CDR3 protein: CADYSRTGGNGVPEAFF
clone size: many; D gene: NA; J gene: TRBJ2-7; V gene: TRBV11-2; CDR3 DNA: TGTGCCAGCAGCTTAGATGGGGGAATCTACGAGCAGTACTTC; CDR3 protein: CASSLDGGIYEQYF
clone size: many; D gene: NA; J gene: TRBJ2-3; V gene: TRBV4-1; CDR3 DNA: TGCGCCAGCGCGCCGGCGAAGGATACGCAGTATTTT; CDR3 protein: CASAPAKDTQYF
clone size: few; D gene: TRBD1; J gene: TRBJ2-7; V gene: TRBV6-1; CDR3 DNA: TGTGCCACCCGAAGAGACAGGGACTACGAGCAGTACTTC; CDR3 protein: CATRRDRDYEQYF
clone size: NA; D gene: NA; J gene: TRBJ1-3; V gene: TRBV20-1; CDR3 DNA: TGCAGTGCTACCAGGGACCGAATCTCTGGAAACACCATATATTTT; CDR3 protein: CSATRDRISGNTIYF
clone size: many; D gene: NA; J gene: TRBJ2-4; V gene: TRBV2; CDR3 DNA: TGTGCCAGCAGTGAAGGGGGAGGAGGGGGAAACATTCAGTACTTC; CDR3 protein: CASSEGGGGGNIQYF
clone size: few; D gene: TRBD1; J gene: TRBJ2-1; V gene: TRBV9; CDR3 DNA: TGTGCCAGCAGCGTAGATCCCGGACAGGGCGTAATATCCTACAATGAGCAGTTCTTC; CDR3 protein: CASSVDPGQGVISYNEQFF
clone size: NA; D gene: TRBD1; J gene: TRBJ2-7; V gene: TRBV6-2/TRBV6-3; CDR3 DNA: TGTGCCAGTAGATTCCGGGACAGAGCCTACGAGCAGTACTTC; CDR3 protein: CASRFRDRAYEQYF
clone size: many; D gene: TRBD2; J gene: TRBJ2-5; V gene: TRBV5-5; CDR3 DNA: TGTGCCAGCAGCGTGACGACTAGCGGGAGGTGGGGAGAGACCCAGTACTTC; CDR3 protein: CASSVTTSGRWGETQYF
clone size: few; D gene: TRBD2; J gene: TRBJ2-7; V gene: TRBV6-2/TRBV6-3; CDR3 DNA: TGTGCCAGCGGGGGGAGCGGGAGATGGAACGAGCAGTACTTC; CDR3 protein: CASGGSGRWNEQYF
clone size: NA; D gene: NA; J gene: TRBJ1-1; V gene: TRBV12-3/TRBV12-4; CDR3 DNA: TGTGCCAGCAGCCCTGCCCGCAGGATGAGCACTGAAGCTTTCTTT; CDR3 protein: CASSPARRMSTEAFF
clone size: NA; D gene: NA; J gene: TRBJ2-7; V gene: TRBV7-2; CDR3 DNA: TGTGCCAGCAGCTTCTACTTAGGCGGCTCCTACGAGCAGTACTTC; CDR3 protein: CASSFYLGGSYEQYF
clone size: NA; D gene: NA; J gene: TRBJ2-5; V gene: TRBV15; CDR3 DNA: TGTGCCACCAGCAGGGTTGGGGGCATAGCTGGGACCCAGTACTTC; CDR3 protein: CATSRVGGIAGTQYF
clone size: few; D gene: NA; J gene: TRBJ2-1; V gene: TRBV7-7; CDR3 DNA: TGTGCTAGCAGCATCGACAGATTCTCCTACAATGAGCAGTTCTTC; CDR3 protein: CASSIDRFSYNEQFF
clone size: NA; D gene: NA; J gene: TRBJ1-4; V gene: TRBV9; CDR3 DNA: TGTGCCAGCAGCGTAGAGGGGGGAGACGGTGAAAAACTGTTTTTT; CDR3 protein: CASSVEGGDGEKLFF
clone size: many; D gene: NA; J gene: TRBJ2-7; V gene: TRBV7-3; CDR3 DNA: TGTGCCAGCAGCTCAGCGCCGGGCTACGAGCAGTACTTC; CDR3 protein: CASSSAPGYEQYF
clone size: NA; D gene: TRBD2; J gene: TRBJ2-7; V gene: TRBV28; CDR3 DNA: TGTGCCAGCAGCGATAGCGGGAAGTACGAGCAGTACTTC; CDR3 protein: CASSDSGKYEQYF
clone size: few; D gene: NA; J gene: TRBJ1-1; V gene: TRBV9; CDR3 DNA: TGTGCCAGCAGCGTAGACGTAGGAACAGGAGCTTTCTTT; CDR3 protein: CASSVDVGTGAFF
clone size: many; D gene: TRBD2; J gene: TRBJ2-2; V gene: TRBV20-1; CDR3 DNA: TGCAGTGTAAAGGGCGGGAGGGGGACCGGGGAGCTGTTTTTT; CDR3 protein: CSVKGGRGTGELFF
clone size: few; D gene: TRBD2; J gene: TRBJ2-1; V gene: TRBV7-9; CDR3 DNA: TGTGCCAGCAGCTCAACTAGCGGGAGGCGAGGTGAGCAGTTCTTC; CDR3 protein: CASSSTSGRRGEQFF
clone size: many; D gene: NA; J gene: TRBJ1-5; V gene: TRBV28; CDR3 DNA: TGTGCCAGCAGTTTATCCCTTATGGGGTTGGATGGCAATCAGCCCCAGCATTTT; CDR3 protein: CASSLSLMGLDGNQPQHF
clone size: NA; D gene: TRBD2; J gene: TRBJ2-1; V gene: TRBV13; CDR3 DNA: TGTGCCAGCAGCCAACCGACTAGCGGGGGGAGCTCCTACAATGAGCAGTTCTTC; CDR3 protein: CASSQPTSGGSSYNEQFF